Following are 27 T cell receptor beta chains from one sample sequenced in a study of shared clonotypes between healthy human individuals. Naive CD8 populations comprised CD45RO-negative cells positively selected for CCR7, excluding terminally differentiated effector memory CD45RA+ cells. Assay: immunoSEQ multiplex PCR; the TCRdb copy retains only in-frame clones and omits some. The sample shows around 650,000 clones, approximately 96% of them seen only once. Source material: naive CD8+ T cells sorted from blood. The receptor source for this set is a woman aged 25 to 39 in good health.

The chain is built from TRBV5-6 and TRBJ2-5; D gene uncertain. The end of the DNA aligns better with TRBJ2-7, so the J call may be wrong. Germline values: CDR1 SGHDT, CDR2 YYEEEE. The CDR3 is 15 residues long. CDR3 sequence reads: CASSLIDGSSYEQYF. The CDR3 bases are TGTGCCAGCAGCTTGATTGACGGCTCCTCCTACGAGCAGTACTTC.

J is TRBJ1-4 and V is TRBV7-9; D possibly corresponds to TRBD1 (5 bases). Trimming pared 3 bases from V and 7 bases from J, leaving 9 bases between. Germline CDR1 SEHNR, CDR2 FQNEAQ (reference sequence). The CDR3 has 13 residues. The CDR3 sequence is CASSFGTGEKLFF. The DNA of the CDR3 is TGTGCCAGCAGCTTCGGGACTGGTGAAAAACTGTTTTTT.

The V gene is TRBV28, the J gene TRBJ2-5; 7 nucleotides align to TRBD1. The tail of the sequence fits TRBJ2-7 better, so the J call may be wrong. Germline CDR1 and CDR2: MDHEN and SYDVKM. The CDR3 consists of 14 residues. CDR3 coding DNA: TGTGCCAGCAGTTTAGACAGGGACGGCCACGAGCAGTACTTC. Protein: CASSLDRDGHEQYF.

This chain uses TRBV25-1 with TRBJ2-7, with D perhaps matching TRBD1 or TRBD2 (5 bases each). The CDR3 covers 12 residues. The V end lost 1 base, the J end lost 12 bases, and 13 bases lay between the germline ends. The germline V gene encodes CDR1 MGHDK and CDR2 SYGVNS. DNA for the CDR3: TGTGCCAGCAGTGAATGGGGGTTAGAGGCGTACTTC. Protein sequence: CASSEWGLEAYF.

The chain links TRBV27 to TRBJ2-1; no reliable D call. CDR3 length equals 13 residues. Germline V CDR1 and CDR2: MNHEY, SMNVEV (reference sequence). V was clipped by 5 bases and J by 4 bases, with 9 bases between them. The CDR3 sequence: CASSPRTYNEQFF. The CDR3, as DNA: TGTGCCAGCAGTCCAAGAACGTACAATGAGCAGTTCTTC.

This clone was detected a few times. The chain joins TRBV19 to TRBJ1-5, with D possibly matching TRBD1 (5 bases). CDR3 length equals 14 residues. The V end was cut by 5 bases, the J end by 1 base, with 9 bases between. Germline loops: CDR1 LNHDA, CDR2 SQIVND (reference sequence). The chain's CDR3 is CASSPRDSNQPQHF. CDR3 sequence (DNA): TGTGCCAGTAGTCCCCGGGACAGCAATCAGCCCCAGCATTTT.

This clone was counted a single time. The genes are TRBV28 and TRBJ1-1; D is undetermined. Between the trimmed V and J ends, which lost 1 base and 6 bases, there was a span of 12 bases. The CDR3 is made up of 14 amino acids. Germline V gene lookup returns CDR1 MDHEN and CDR2 SYDVKM. CDR3 region: CASSLLGELPEAFF. CDR3 nucleotide sequence: TGTGCCAGCAGTTTATTAGGAGAATTGCCTGAAGCTTTCTTT. The variable domain in full, with the rest retrieved from reference TRBV28 and TRBJ1-1, is DVKVTQSSRYLVKRTGEKVFLECVQDMDHENMFWYRQDPGLGLRLIYFSYDVKMKEKGDIPEGYSVSREKKERFSLILESASTNQTSMYLCASSLLGELPEAFFGQGTRLTVV.

The chain has TRBV28 and TRBJ2-3, with D unresolved. There are 12 residues in the CDR3. The ends were cut back, 5 bases at V and 6 bases at J, with 9 bases in the middle. CDR1 is MDHEN and CDR2 is SYDVKM in the germline V gene. The CDR3 nucleotides read TGTGCCAGCAGTCCGAATATGGATACGCAGTATTTT. It is translated as CASSPNMDTQYF.

The J gene is TRBJ2-7, the V gene TRBV9; 8 bases agree with TRBD2. The CDR3 is 14 amino acids. Unmatched junction bases numbered 3, after V lost 4 bases and J lost 0 bases. Per the germline V gene, CDR1 is SGDLS and CDR2 is YYNGEE. CDR3 coding DNA: TGTGCCAGCAGCACCGGGGGGGCCTCCTACGAGCAGTACTTC. Translation gives CASSTGGASYEQYF.

The chain combines TRBV28 with TRBJ1-5, with D unresolved. V lost 2 bases to trimming and J lost 0 bases, with 8 bases between them. This CDR3 is built from 15 residues. Germline V gene data show CDR1 as MDHEN and CDR2 as SYDVKM. This CDR3 is CASSLVTYSNQPQHF. CDR3 DNA sequence: TGTGCCAGCAGTTTAGTGACTTATAGCAATCAGCCCCAGCATTTT.

The genes are TRBV9 and TRBJ2-1; 8 bases map to TRBD2. Germline CDR1 and CDR2: SGDLS and YYNGEE. The J segment lost 5 bases and the V segment lost 3 bases, leaving 13 bases of the junction unmatched. The CDR3 runs to 17 residues. The CDR3 region has the DNA TGTGCCAGCAGCGCCTTCGGGAGGGCCGTCCCTCACAATGAGCAGTTCTTC. It codes for CASSAFGRAVPHNEQFF. The complete variable domain, with remaining parts taken from reference TRBV9 and TRBJ2-1, reads DSGVTQTPKHLITATGQRVTLRCSPRSGDLSVYWYQQSLDQGLQFLIQYYNGEERAKGNILERFSAQQFPDLHSELNLSSLELGDSALYFCASSAFGRAVPHNEQFFGPGTRLTVL.

This sequence joins TRBV28 and TRBJ2-5; the match to TRBD2 covers 14 bases. The CDR3 has 17 residues. V shed 6 bases, J shed 5 bases, and the junction held 11 bases outside the gene matches. Germline V CDR1 and CDR2: MDHEN, SYDVKM. Here the CDR3 reads CASSSGTSGRGWETQYF. The CDR3 nucleotides are TGTGCCAGCAGCTCAGGGACTAGCGGGAGAGGTTGGGAGACCCAGTACTTC.

CDR3 region: CASSYVSGGEKLFF. The CDR3 DNA reads TGTGCCAGCAGTTACGTATCAGGGGGTGAAAAACTGTTTTTT. This chain connects TRBV6-6 to TRBJ1-4, with 7 bases identical to TRBD1. Germline-derived CDR1 and CDR2 are MNHNY and SVGAGI (reference sequence). Unmatched junction bases numbered 4, after V lost 2 bases and J lost 7 bases. CDR3 length: 14 residues.

The V and J genes are TRBV28 and TRBJ1-1; TRBD1 agrees at 7 bases. V shed 4 bases, J shed 1 base, and the junction held 15 bases outside the gene matches. Germline lookup yields CDR1 MDHEN and CDR2 SYDVKM. This CDR3 spans 18 amino acids. CDR3 DNA sequence: TGTGCCAGCAGTTCCGAACTCGCGGGACAGCAAAAGAACACTGAAGCTTTCTTT. Translating it yields CASSSELAGQQKNTEAFF.

The chain has TRBV5-6 and TRBJ2-7; TRBD1 matches at 10 bases. V lost 4 bases, J lost 7 bases, and 11 bases stayed unmatched. The CDR3 extends over 15 amino acids. Germline assignment: CDR1 SGHDT and CDR2 YYEEEE. The CDR3 coding sequence is TGTGCCAGCAGCCCGCCCGGGACAGGGGCCCAAGAGCAGTACTTC. Its protein is CASSPPGTGAQEQYF.

The CDR3 reads CASSPEHIMNTEAFF. The CDR3 nucleotides read TGTGCCAGCAGTCCCGAGCACATAATGAACACTGAAGCTTTCTTT. The gene calls are TRBV6-1 and TRBJ1-1, with D uncertain. The V gene's germline CDR1 is MNHNS and CDR2 SASEGT. The CDR3 has 15 residues. V was pared by 5 bases and J by 0 bases, with 13 bases between.

The chain combines TRBV27 with TRBJ2-6, with TRBD1 as a possible D gene (5 bases). V dropped 1 base and J dropped 0 bases, with 7 bases sitting between them. This CDR3 spans 16 amino acids. CDR1 and CDR2 (germline): MNHEY, SMNVEV (reference sequence). CDR3 in amino acids: CASSLYGASGANVLTF. The CDR3 DNA is TGTGCCAGCAGTTTATATGGGGCCTCTGGGGCCAACGTCCTGACTTTC.

As regards this clone: The junction does not match germline at one end; this may be a read error. The chain's CDR3 is CASREEDILSYEQYF. The CDR3 nucleotides are TGTGCCAGCAGGGAAGAGGACATCCTCTCCTACGAGCAGTACTTC. The chain joins TRBV2 to TRBJ2-7; the D gene is possibly TRBD1 (5 bases). Germline assignment: CDR1 SNHLY and CDR2 FYNNEI. There are 15 residues in the CDR3.

The J gene is TRBJ1-4, the V gene TRBV7-9; no definite D call. Germline V gives CDR1 SEHNR, CDR2 FQNEAQ (reference sequence). V lost 2 bases to trimming and J lost 0 bases, with 7 bases between them. The CDR3 has 15 residues. The CDR3 reads CASSLTGTTNEKLFF. The CDR3 coding sequence is TGTGCCAGCAGCTTAACGGGGACAACTAATGAAAAACTGTTTTTT. Full variable domain (missing parts from reference TRBV7-9 and TRBJ1-4): DTGVSQNPRHKITKRGQNVTFRCDPISEHNRLYWYRQTLGQGPEFLTYFQNEAQLEKSRLLSDRFSAERPKGSFSTLEIQRTEQGDSAMYLCASSLTGTTNEKLFFGSGTQLSVL.

The chain couples TRBV11-2 to TRBJ2-7, with D possibly being TRBD1 (6 bases). Trimming removed 1 base at V and 5 bases at J, with 9 bases between. Germline loops: CDR1 SGHAT, CDR2 FQNNGV. This CDR3 spans 13 amino acids. The CDR3 DNA reads as TGTGCCAGCAGCTTAGGACACAGGGACGAGCAGTACTTC. It specifies CASSLGHRDEQYF.

The rearrangement uses TRBV6-6 and TRBJ2-2; D call uncertain. Per germline, CDR1 MNHNY and CDR2 SVGAGI (reference sequence). The CDR3 is made up of 13 amino acids. Trimming removed 0 bases at V and 8 bases at J, with 7 bases between. Written as DNA, the CDR3 is TGTGCCAGCAGTTACTCGAATTTGGGGGAGCTGTTTTTT. Its protein is CASSYSNLGELFF.

V is TRBV19 and J is TRBJ1-2, with unresolved D. V was cut by 10 bases and J by 4 bases, with 10 bases left in between. Germline V gives CDR1 LNHDA, CDR2 SQIVND (reference sequence). The length of the CDR3 is 11 residues. The DNA of the CDR3 is TGTGCCACTCGACGGCCCTATGGCTACACCTTC. The encoded protein is CATRRPYGYTF.

The chain employs TRBV5-6 and TRBJ2-5; D unclear. The last part of the DNA fits TRBJ2-7 better; the J call may be wrong. The germline CDR1 and CDR2 sequences are SGHDT and YYEEEE. The CDR3 extends over 12 amino acids. CDR3 DNA: TGTGCCAGCAGCTTGGCAGTCGACGAGCAGTACTTC. It codes for CASSLAVDEQYF.

The chain uses TRBV4-1 and TRBJ2-1, with 7 bases matching TRBD2. Germline trimming cut 1 base from V and 0 bases from J; bases unmatched to any gene: 3. CDR1 and CDR2 from the germline V gene are MGHRA and YSYEKL. CDR3 length: 16 residues. The CDR3 is CASSQVRGSSYNEQFF. The DNA of the CDR3 is TGCGCCAGCAGCCAAGTGCGGGGGAGCTCCTACAATGAGCAGTTCTTC.

There are a few counts of this clone. The V gene is TRBV7-9, the J gene TRBJ2-7; D may be TRBD2 (6 bases). The CDR3 spans 12 residues. Trimming took off 1 base at V and 5 bases at J, with 6 bases between the two ends. Looked up from germline, CDR1 is SEHNR and CDR2 is FQNEAQ (reference sequence). The CDR3 DNA is TGTGCCAGCAGCTTAGTAGCGGACGAGCAGTACTTC. Protein: CASSLVADEQYF. Drawing the rest from reference TRBV7-9 and TRBJ2-7, the complete variable domain is DTGVSQNPRHKITKRGQNVTFRCDPISEHNRLYWYRQTLGQGPEFLTYFQNEAQLEKSRLLSDRFSAERPKGSFSTLEIQRTEQGDSAMYLCASSLVADEQYFGPGTRLTVT.

The chain has TRBV28 and TRBJ1-2, with a possible D match to TRBD1 (5 bases). V was clipped by 3 bases and J by 3 bases, with 11 bases between them. Looked up from germline, CDR1 is MDHEN and CDR2 is SYDVKM. CDR3 length: 14 amino acids. For the CDR3, the DNA is TGTGCCAGCAGTTTGGTCGGGGCTGACTATGGCTACACCTTC. Its protein is CASSLVGADYGYTF.

The genes are TRBV5-4 and TRBJ2-5, with 8 bases matching TRBD1. Germline lookup yields CDR1 SGHNT and CDR2 YYREEE (reference sequence). The CDR3 covers 16 residues. V shed 4 bases, J shed 0 bases, and the junction held 8 bases outside the gene matches. The CDR3: CASSSPGTGDQETQYF. DNA for the CDR3: TGTGCCAGCAGCAGCCCCGGGACAGGAGACCAAGAGACCCAGTACTTC. The whole variable domain, remainder taken from reference TRBV5-4 and TRBJ2-5, is ETGVTQSPTHLIKTRGQQVTLRCSSQSGHNTVSWYQQALGQGPQFIFQYYREEENGRGNFPPRFSGLQFPNYSSELNVNALELDDSALYLCASSSPGTGDQETQYFGPGTRLLVL.